The entry below describes one T cell receptor beta chain. The source of the sample is a study of blood T cell repertoires in COVID-19. Across the study: The analysed material was cDNA or gDNA that came from T cells, B-cell-depleted T cells, or PBMCs.

Original processing methods: Quantification of nucleated cells was approximated via reference gene primer amplification. Data came from immunoSEQ multiplex PCR; TCRdb stores just in-frame clones and leaves some out. The V and J calls and the clone size are those of that table, but D and trimming were determined from the DNA. The table records a few hundred thousand clones, roughly 91% of them present only once. V was shortened by 3 bases and J by 5 bases, with 13 bases between the two germline ends. The CDR3 covers 15 residues. The germline gives CDR1 MGHRA, CDR2 YSYEKL. Membership in each cohort depended on participant-reported clinical history. For recovered donors of Cohort 3, there were two negative PCRs, clearance, or symptom resolution.

Sequencing was carried out using PBMCs or T cells enriched from blood (not recorded which). This clonotype was obtained from a woman aged 25 to 45 who had recovered from COVID-19. The J gene is TRBJ2-2, the V gene TRBV4-1, with a possible D match to TRBD2 (5 bases). The CDR3, as DNA: TGCGCCAGCAGCCAGGAGAGGGCCGGGACCGGGGAGCTGTTTTTT. Protein sequence: CASSQERAGTGELFF.